Following are 20 T cell receptor beta chains from one sample sequenced in a study of CD8 T cells in ankylosing spondylitis. These receptors' targets are unknown. Study-level points and caveats: About 8 highly homologous variants made up a TCR beta motif, and this motif appeared characteristic of ankylosing spondylitis blood.

TCRdb fed the 5' RACE reads into MiXCR, producing one record per CDR3 protein. This sample has around 490,000 distinct CDR3 sequences, with under 5.5% found just once. Material for sequencing was blood, either unsorted or a sorted T cell fraction (not recorded which). These receptors were collected from a male donor with ankylosing spondylitis.

The chain links TRBV4-1 to TRBJ2-1; no clear D gene. CDR1 and CDR2 from the germline V gene are MGHRA and YSYEKL. There are 15 residues in the CDR3. Trimming took 0 bases from V and 8 from J, leaving 14 bases between them. CDR3 region: CASSQDWNAGDEQFF. CDR3 in DNA: TGCGCCAGCAGCCAAGACTGGAATGCCGGCGATGAGCAGTTCTTC.

This clonotype appeared many times. The chain combines TRBV12-3 or TRBV12-4 with TRBJ2-2; D call uncertain. The CDR3 totals 14 residues. V was shortened by 3 bases and J by 2 bases, with 7 bases between the two germline ends. CDR3 nucleotide sequence: TGTGCCAGCAGTTTTCAGACTAACACCGGGGAGCTGTTTTTT. Protein sequence: CASSFQTNTGELFF.

This clonotype has only a few counts. The chain couples TRBV30 to TRBJ2-2; the D gene is possibly TRBD2 (5 bases). There are 13 residues in the CDR3. Germline V gene data show CDR1 as GTSNPN and CDR2 as SVGIG (reference sequence). V lost 0 bases and J 7 bases, leaving 9 bases between the germline ends. Here the CDR3 DNA reads TGTGCCTGGAGTGTACTAGTCAGCGGGGAGCTGTTTTTT. Residues: CAWSVLVSGELFF.

This clonotype has a count of ten or more. The J gene is TRBJ1-1, the V gene TRBV20-1; D remains ambiguous. Germline CDR1 and CDR2: DFQATT and SNEGSKA (reference sequence). Trimming left V 0 bases short and J 12 bases short, with 8 bases between. The CDR3 totals 10 residues. This CDR3 is CSARDFSPFF. CDR3 nucleotides: TGCAGTGCTAGAGATTTTAGTCCTTTCTTT.

This clonotype was recorded many times. The gene calls are TRBV7-9 and TRBJ2-7; D uncertain. The CDR3 length is 14 residues. Trimming left V 5 bases short and J 3 bases short, with 14 bases between. The germline V gene has CDR1 SEHNR and CDR2 FQNEAQ (reference sequence). The chain's CDR3 is CASSPSVGYYEQYF. In DNA, the CDR3 is TGTGCCAGCAGCCCGAGCGTGGGATACTACGAGCAGTACTTC.

This clonotype was recorded at least ten times. The V call is TRBV29-1, the J call TRBJ2-5, with D perhaps matching TRBD1 (6 bases). This CDR3 comprises 12 residues. V was clipped by 5 bases and J by 3 bases, with 10 bases between them. Germline V gives CDR1 SQVTM, CDR2 ANQGSEA. As DNA, the CDR3 is TGCAGCGTTCGCAGGACAGAAGAGACCCAGTACTTC. Translation: CSVRRTEETQYF.

This clonotype was counted only a few times. The rearrangement uses TRBV7-3 and TRBJ2-6; no firm D call. Looked up from germline, CDR1 is SGHTA and CDR2 is FQGTGA. CDR3 size: 16 residues. V was clipped by 1 base and J by 1 base, with 8 bases between them. Here the CDR3 DNA reads TGTGCCAGCAGCTTAAGGCCGGGTTCTGGGGCCAACGTCCTGACTTTC. Its translation is CASSLRPGSGANVLTF.

This clonotype was counted only a few times. The chain links TRBV20-1 to TRBJ2-7, with D tentatively TRBD1 (6 bases). Germline-derived CDR1 and CDR2 are DFQATT and SNEGSKA (reference sequence). Trimming removed 0 bases from V and 2 bases from J, with 14 bases in between. The CDR3 is 15 residues long. The CDR3 protein is CSARDNRVPPYEQYF. In nucleotides, the CDR3 is TGCAGTGCTAGAGATAACAGGGTCCCTCCCTACGAGCAGTACTTC.

There are many counts of this clonotype. The chain combines TRBV29-1 with TRBJ2-5; D remains ambiguous. This CDR3 is built from 13 residues. Germline V lookup: CDR1 SQVTM, CDR2 ANQGSEA. The V gene lost 5 bases and the J gene lost 2 bases, with 12 bases spanning the gap. For the CDR3, the DNA is TGCAGCGTTTTTGGCCACATACAAGAGACCCAGTACTTC. It specifies CSVFGHIQETQYF. The whole variable domain, filled in from reference TRBV29-1 and TRBJ2-5, reads SAVISQKPSRDICQRGTSLTIQCQVDSQVTMMFWYRQQPGQSLTLIATANQGSEATYESGFVIDKFPISRPNLTFSTLTVSNMSPEDSSIYLCSVFGHIQETQYFGPGTRLLVL.

This clonotype was counted many times. V is TRBV7-2 and J is TRBJ1-6; a possible D gene is TRBD1 (5 bases). V lost 5 bases, J lost 5 bases, and 16 bases lay in between. The CDR3 covers 16 residues. Germline CDR1 SGHTA, CDR2 FQGNSA. The CDR3 DNA reads as TGTGCCAGCAGCACTTTGTGGGGACCCGATAATTCACCCCTCCACTTT. Encoded protein: CASSTLWGPDNSPLHF.

This clonotype was seen many times. The chain links TRBV5-5 to TRBJ1-1; 7 bases are shared with TRBD1. Germline CDR1 SGHKS, CDR2 YYEKEE (reference sequence). Trimming took 4 bases from V and 7 from J; bases not matched to a gene: 10. This CDR3 spans 14 amino acids. CDR3 in DNA: TGTGCCAGCAGCCCGATTGTGAGACAGGGTGAAGCTTTCTTT. Its translation: CASSPIVRQGEAFF.

This clonotype was observed a few times. The CDR3 region is CASRGLAGRNEQFF. In nucleotides, the CDR3 is TGTGCCAGCAGGGGACTAGCGGGGCGCAATGAGCAGTTCTTC. The chain combines TRBV2 with TRBJ2-1; 13 bases align to TRBD2. V was clipped by 6 bases and J by 6 bases; unmatched bases: 2. The CDR3 runs to 14 residues. Germline lookup yields CDR1 SNHLY and CDR2 FYNNEI.

In DNA form, the CDR3 reads TGTGCCAGCAGCGCGAGTGCTTACCAAGAGACCCAGTACTTC. This sequence encodes CASSASAYQETQYF. The chain uses TRBV7-6 and TRBJ2-5; D is unclear. Germline values: CDR1 SGHVS, CDR2 FNYEAQ. There are 14 residues in the CDR3. V was cut by 5 bases and J by 0 bases, with 10 bases left in between. Using reference TRBV7-6 and TRBJ2-5 for the parts outside the CDR3, the full variable domain is GAGVSQSPRYKVTKRGQDVALRCDPISGHVSLYWYRQALGQGPEFLTYFNYEAQQDKSGLPNDRFSAERPEGSISTLTIQRTEQRDSAMYRCASSASAYQETQYFGPGTRLLVL.

There are many counts of this clonotype. J is TRBJ1-4 and V is TRBV20-1; D might be TRBD1 (5 bases). CDR1 is DFQATT, CDR2 SNEGSKA, per germline (reference sequence). The CDR3 consists of 15 residues. V shed 3 bases and J shed 3 bases, with 14 bases lying between them. This chain's CDR3 is CSARPPGRPNEKLFF. The CDR3, as DNA: TGCAGTGCTAGGCCCCCAGGGAGACCTAATGAAAAACTGTTTTTT.

This clonotype was detected many times. This sequence joins TRBV27 and TRBJ1-2; the D is unclear. The CDR3 consists of 14 residues. The V gene's germline CDR1 is MNHEY and CDR2 SMNVEV (reference sequence). V lost 5 bases and J 4 bases, leaving 14 bases between the germline ends. CDR3 sequence: CASSEGTPGYGYTF. The CDR3 nucleotides are TGTGCCAGCAGTGAGGGCACCCCTGGCTATGGCTACACCTTC.

The sample holds many counts of this clonotype. The chain joins TRBV10-3 to TRBJ2-7; D might be TRBD2 (5 bases). The germline gives CDR1 ENHRY, CDR2 SYGVKD. This CDR3 comprises 15 residues. Trimming left V 8 bases short and J 0 bases short, with 17 bases between. CDR3 DNA sequence: TGTGCCATCCGGAGGCAGCAATCTAGCTCCTACGAGCAGTACTTC. It encodes CAIRRQQSSSYEQYF.

This clonotype was seen at least ten times. The CDR3 DNA reads TGTGCCAGCAGCGGAGGAAGTATAGGCAACTCCTACAATGAGCAGTTCTTC. It translates to CASSGGSIGNSYNEQFF. The chain has TRBV3-1 and TRBJ2-1, with D possibly being TRBD2 (5 bases). The CDR3 contains 17 residues. Germline loops: CDR1 LGHDT, CDR2 YNNKEL (reference sequence). Between the trimmed V and J ends, which lost 5 bases and 0 bases, there was a span of 17 bases.

This clonotype was seen ten or more times. The junction differs from germline at one of its ends, possibly a read error. The chain links TRBV7-9 to TRBJ2-2; D gene unclear. This CDR3 is built from 12 residues. Germline-derived CDR1 and CDR2 are SEHNR and FQNEAQ (reference sequence). This CDR3 reads CASSWGTGELFF. The CDR3 region has the DNA TGTGCTAGCAGCTGGGGCACCGGGGAGCTGTTTTTT.

In the case of this clonotype: Just one base apart from a much larger clone, this may be a read error. The V call is TRBV7-2, the J call TRBJ1-1; maybe TRBD1 (6 bases). This CDR3 has 14 amino acids. Germline CDR1 and CDR2: SGHTA and FQGNSA. CDR3: CASSARGANTVAFF. Here the CDR3 DNA reads TGTGCCAGCAGCGCCCGGGGGGCGAACACTGTAGCTTTCTTT.

This clonotype came up many times. The chain uses TRBV7-9 and TRBJ2-5; 10 bases fit TRBD2. The CDR3 has 15 amino acids. V shed 3 bases and J 3 bases; nucleotides not matched to a gene: 4. Germline-derived CDR1 and CDR2 are SEHNR and FQNEAQ (reference sequence). For the CDR3, the DNA is TGTGCCAGCAGCTTTGAGAGCGGGAGGGAAGAGACCCAGTACTTC. The encoded protein is CASSFESGREETQYF.